This T cell receptor (beta chain) was sequenced in a study of cytomegalovirus exposure and HLA in healthy donors. Germline CDR1 is SGDLS and CDR2 is YYNGEE. J gave up 6 bases and V 0 bases, and 7 bases lay outside the gene matches. The CDR3 extends over 15 amino acids. The primer mix had 60 Vbeta and 13 Jbeta primers. The data were produced by immunoSEQ multiplex PCR, yet TCRdb's version contains in-frame clones alone and is incomplete. This table lists over 65,000 clones. Sequenced material: PBMCs. This sequence originates from a man aged 25 to 40 in good health and CMV-seronegative. The chain has TRBV9 and TRBJ2-7, with 9 bases fitting TRBD1. CDR3 sequence reads: CASSVDPGQGAEQYF. CDR3 nucleotides: TGTGCCAGCAGCGTAGATCCGGGACAGGGTGCCGAGCAGTACTTC.